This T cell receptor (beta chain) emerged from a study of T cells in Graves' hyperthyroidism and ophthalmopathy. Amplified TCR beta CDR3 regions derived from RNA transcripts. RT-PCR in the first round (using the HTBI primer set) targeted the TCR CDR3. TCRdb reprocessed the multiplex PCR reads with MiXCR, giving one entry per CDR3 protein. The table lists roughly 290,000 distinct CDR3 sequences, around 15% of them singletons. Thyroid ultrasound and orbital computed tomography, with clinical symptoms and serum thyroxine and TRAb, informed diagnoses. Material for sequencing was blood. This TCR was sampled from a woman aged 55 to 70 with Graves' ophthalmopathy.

Here the CDR3 reads CASSEYMTDGEQFF. As DNA, the CDR3 is TGTGCCAGCAGTGAATATATGACAGATGGCGAGCAGTTCTTC. The chain is built from TRBV25-1 and TRBJ2-1; possible D gene TRBD1, 5 bases. Germline assignment: CDR1 MGHDK and CDR2 SYGVNS. The CDR3 has 14 amino acids. The V end was cut by 0 bases, the J end by 10 bases, with 13 bases between.